One and the same sample provided the 9 T cell receptor beta chains below, sequenced in a study of shared clonotypes between healthy human individuals. Generated by immunoSEQ multiplex PCR, the TCRdb table keeps only in-frame clones and is missing some. The sample shows just over 2,000,000 clones, 95% of them seen only once. The sequenced sample was naive CD4+ T cells sorted from blood. Indicated subset: CD45RA+ positively selected. The receptors originated from a man younger than 30 in good health.

The chain carries TRBV29-1 and TRBJ2-3; the D gene is possibly TRBD1 (6 bases). CDR3 size: 15 residues. From germline, CDR1 is SQVTM and CDR2 ANQGSEA. Trimming took off 8 bases at V and 2 bases at J, with 20 bases between the two ends. The CDR3 loop is CSFLRDTLITDTQYF. In DNA form, the CDR3 reads TGCAGCTTCCTCCGGGACACATTGATCACAGATACGCAGTATTTT.

This clone was seen once. This chain links TRBV7-2 with TRBJ2-5; D is tentatively TRBD1 or TRBD2 (5 bases each). Germline CDR1 is SGHTA and CDR2 is FQGNSA. CDR3 length: 13 amino acids. The V end lost 3 bases, the J end lost 8 bases, and 13 bases lay between the germline ends. CDR3 sequence (DNA): TGTGCCAGCAGCTTCGGGACCCAGGGCACCCAGTACTTC. This gives the protein CASSFGTQGTQYF.

CDR3 bases: TGTGCCAGCAGTGAAGGTAGCGGGAGGTGGTACAATGAGCAGTTCTTC. Translating it yields CASSEGSGRWYNEQFF. The chain recombines TRBV6-1 with TRBJ2-1; 10 bases are shared with TRBD2. The germline V gene encodes CDR1 MNHNS and CDR2 SASEGT. CDR3 size: 16 residues. V lost 1 base, J lost 4 bases, and 4 bases stayed unmatched.

The chain joins TRBV19 to TRBJ1-1; TRBD1 is a possible D gene (5 bases). Trimming removed 2 bases at V and 8 bases at J, with 9 bases between. Germline V gene sequence: CDR1 LNHDA, CDR2 SQIVND (reference sequence). CDR3 size: 12 residues. The CDR3 region is CASSIWGGEAFF. The CDR3 coding sequence is TGTGCCAGTAGTATATGGGGGGGAGAAGCTTTCTTT.

The chain joins TRBV18 to TRBJ2-1; 7 nucleotides align to TRBD2. The CDR3 runs 17 residues. Germline assignment: CDR1 KGHSH and CDR2 LQKENI. J gave up 6 bases and V 2 bases, and 13 bases lay outside the gene matches. The CDR3 loop reads CASSPGGGLVGSNEQFF. CDR3 DNA: TGTGCCAGCTCACCAGGGGGGGGACTGGTCGGGTCCAATGAGCAGTTCTTC.

V is TRBV2 and J is TRBJ1-5; the D gene is possibly TRBD1 (5 bases). This CDR3 comprises 19 residues. The V and J ends lost 3 bases and 2 bases respectively, with 23 bases between them. Germline loops: CDR1 SNHLY, CDR2 FYNNEI. CDR3 amino acids: CASSEPREMWARGNQPQHF. The CDR3, as DNA: TGTGCCAGCAGTGAGCCCAGGGAGATGTGGGCGCGGGGCAATCAGCCCCAGCATTTT.

The CDR3 region has the DNA TGTGCCAGCAGATCCTCCGGACAGGGGGCCCAGCCCCAGCATTTT. Its translation: CASRSSGQGAQPQHF. V gene TRBV6-5 combines with J gene TRBJ1-5, with 11 bases identical to TRBD1. J gave up 7 bases and V 6 bases, and 8 bases lay outside the gene matches. The CDR3 runs 15 residues. The germline gives CDR1 MNHEY, CDR2 SVGAGI.

This sequence joins TRBV7-9 and TRBJ2-1; D unclear. V was pared by 2 bases and J by 0 bases, with 5 bases between. Germline V gene lookup returns CDR1 SEHNR and CDR2 FQNEAQ (reference sequence). The CDR3 length is 14 residues. The CDR3 spells CASSLQVSYNEQFF. CDR3 in DNA: TGTGCCAGCAGCTTACAGGTCTCCTACAATGAGCAGTTCTTC.

The V and J genes are TRBV30 and TRBJ1-2; 8 bases line up with TRBD1. Per the germline V gene, CDR1 is GTSNPN and CDR2 is SVGIG (reference sequence). This CDR3 comprises 14 residues. The J segment lost 4 bases and the V segment lost 5 bases, leaving 9 bases of the junction unmatched. CDR3 protein: CAWAPGTGFYGYTF. As DNA, the CDR3 is TGTGCCTGGGCCCCGGGGACAGGCTTCTATGGCTACACCTTC.